This TCR beta chain came from a study of blood T cells in healthy people across ages. Notes on the study in general: The unknown donor CMV status may have confounded expanded clonotype changes.

This clonotype was counted many times. Its target is not known. Researchers collected approximately 9.9 milliliters of peripheral blood from every single donor. Using a J-beta primer mix together with a sample-barcoded 5' primer, a second PCR was run for roughly 7 to 12 cycles. TCRdb itself ran the 5' RACE reads through MiXCR, one entry per CDR3 protein. Here the sample spans approximately 810,000 distinct CDR3 sequences, around 30% being singletons. The receptor comes from a woman of 80 years or more in good health. Sequences were obtained from blood.

CDR3 in amino acids: CASSPLWTGNEGYTF. Written as DNA, the CDR3 is TGTGCCAGCAGCCCGCTATGGACAGGGAATGAGGGCTACACCTTC. V is TRBV3-1 and J is TRBJ1-2, with TRBD1 matching 8 bases. The germline V gene encodes CDR1 LGHDT and CDR2 YNNKEL (reference sequence). Trimming at V came to 4 bases and at J to 8 bases, leaving 12 bases not matched to a gene. CDR3 size: 15 residues.